This T cell receptor beta chain was retrieved from a study of blood T cell repertoires in COVID-19. About the research overall: From the United States, Italy and Spain came samples of acute and convalescent COVID-19. The analysed material was cDNA or gDNA that came from T cells, B-cell-depleted T cells, or PBMCs.

How the authors handled the data: Estimation of nucleated cell counts relied on the amplification of reference gene primers. Clones were sequenced by immunoSEQ multiplex PCR, and TCRdb holds only the in-frame ones, with some missing. From that table come the V and J calls and clone size; the DNA was used to work out D and trimming. Of tens of thousands of clones detected, approximately 81% appear once; the ten largest clones hold approximately 13%. The CDR3 has 15 residues. CDR1 is SNHLY, CDR2 FYNNEI, per germline. V was pared by 4 bases and J by 0 bases, with 11 bases between. The sequence was obtained from a human donor in a cohort sampled during active COVID-19. The sequencing sample was made of peripheral blood. The chain uses TRBV2 and TRBJ2-3; D perhaps matches TRBD1 (7 bases). The DNA of the CDR3 is TGTGCCAGCAGTGCACAGGGGACTAGCACAGATACGCAGTATTTT. It codes for CASSAQGTSTDTQYF.